This T cell receptor (beta chain) was sequenced during a study of blood T cell repertoires in COVID-19. On the study more broadly: Donors in the United States, Italy and Spain gave samples during acute or convalescent COVID-19.

Clinical histories supplied by participants themselves formed the basis of cohort assignment. How the authors handled the data: Amplification from reference gene primers served as the basis for estimated nucleated cell counts. The repertoire was sequenced with immunoSEQ multiplex PCR; TCRdb's copy has only in-frame clones and lacks some. V and J calls and clone size are given by that table; D and trimming were obtained from the DNA. In the table there are some 260,000 clones, about 86% of which are singletons. The germline gives CDR1 LGHDT, CDR2 YNNKEL (reference sequence). This CDR3 contains 12 residues. Trimming left V 4 bases short and J 2 bases short, with 2 bases between.

This clonotype originated in a man younger than 40 with acute COVID-19. V gene TRBV3-1 (or the pseudogene TRBV3-2) combines with J gene TRBJ2-2; D ambiguous. The sequenced material came from PBMCs or T cells enriched from blood (not recorded which). The CDR3 nucleotides read TGTGCCAGCAGCCCTAACACCGGGGAGCTGTTTTTT. This codes for CASSPNTGELFF.